A single sample gave rise to the 30 T cell receptor beta chains below, sequenced in a study of T cells in Graves' hyperthyroidism and ophthalmopathy. Regions amplified from RNA transcripts were the TCR beta CDR3 regions. Using the HTBI primer set, a first-round RT-PCR was run on the TCR CDR3. MiXCR, applied by TCRdb to the multiplex PCR reads, yields one record per CDR3 protein. This sample has roughly 260,000 distinct CDR3 sequences, with approximately 14% found just once. Sequencing used blood. Receptors were obtained from a woman between 35 and 50 years old with Graves' hyperthyroidism that later progressed to Graves' ophthalmopathy.

This clonotype was found many times. The V gene is TRBV5-1, the J gene TRBJ2-7; 9 bases agree with TRBD2. V gave up 1 base and J gave up 5 bases; unmatched junction bases: 10. CDR3 length equals 16 residues. Germline assignment: CDR1 SGHRS and CDR2 YFSETQ. Here the CDR3 reads CASSLPSGTSADEQYF. The CDR3 region has the DNA TGCGCCAGCAGCTTGCCTAGCGGGACGTCAGCGGACGAGCAGTACTTC. The entire variable domain, with the rest obtained from reference TRBV5-1 and TRBJ2-7, is as follows: KAGVTQTPRYLIKTRGQQVTLSCSPISGHRSVSWYQQTPGQGLQFLFEYFSETQRNKGNFPGRFSGRQFSNSRSEMNVSTLELGDSALYLCASSLPSGTSADEQYFGPGTRLTVT.

The gene calls are TRBV28 and TRBJ2-2; 14 nucleotides line up with TRBD2. In germline, CDR1 is MDHEN, CDR2 SYDVKM. CDR3 length: 16 residues. Unmatched junction bases numbered 6, after V lost 6 bases and J lost 6 bases. CDR3 protein: CASSDGGLAGAGELFF. CDR3 nucleotides: TGTGCCAGCAGCGATGGGGGACTAGCGGGAGCCGGGGAGCTGTTTTTT.

V and J are TRBV11-2 and TRBJ2-1; maybe TRBD2 (5 bases). The CDR3 loop spans 15 amino acids. Trimming removed 3 bases from V and 7 bases from J, with 16 bases in between. Germline V gene sequence: CDR1 SGHAT, CDR2 FQNNGV. The DNA of the CDR3 is TGTGCCAGCAGCTTGGCCGGGGAGATTAAAAATGAGCAGTTCTTC. It is translated as CASSLAGEIKNEQFF.

Ten or more counts support this clonotype. The chain joins TRBV6-1 to TRBJ2-3; possibly TRBD1 for D (5 bases). Germline CDR1 MNHNS, CDR2 SASEGT. CDR3 length equals 14 residues. The germline V and J ends were trimmed by 4 bases and 6 bases, with 14 bases remaining between them. In DNA form, the CDR3 reads TGTGCCAGCAGTGGACAGACCGGTGTGGATACGCAGTATTTT. Encoded protein: CASSGQTGVDTQYF.

The sample holds many counts of this clonotype. The V gene is TRBV10-3, the J gene TRBJ2-3, with 8 bases that match TRBD2. CDR1 ENHRY and CDR2 SYGVKD come from the germline V gene. The CDR3 extends over 18 amino acids. V was pared by 6 bases and J by 2 bases, with 16 bases of the junction left unmatched. The CDR3 loop is CAISQAGPGLVFTDTQYF. CDR3 in DNA: TGTGCCATCAGCCAGGCGGGCCCGGGACTAGTATTCACAGATACGCAGTATTTT.

This clonotype was found a few times. The rearrangement joins TRBV13 to TRBJ2-2; D uncertain. V was clipped by 2 bases and J by 6 bases, with 10 bases between them. Germline V gene data show CDR1 as PRHDT and CDR2 as FYEKMQ (reference sequence). CDR3 length: 14 amino acids. The CDR3 is CASSLRRVPGELFF. The DNA of the CDR3 is TGTGCCAGCAGCTTACGGAGAGTTCCCGGGGAGCTGTTTTTT. Full variable domain (remainder filled in from reference TRBV13 and TRBJ2-2): AAGVIQSPRHLIKEKRETATLKCYPIPRHDTVYWYQQGPGQDPQFLISFYEKMQSDKGSIPDRFSAQQFSDYHSELNMSSLELGDSALYFCASSLRRVPGELFFGEGSRLTVL.

There are many counts of this clonotype. The chain employs TRBV28 and TRBJ1-5, with TRBD1 identical over 7 bases. J was trimmed by 0 bases and V by 4 bases; bases with no gene match: 9. From germline, CDR1 is MDHEN and CDR2 SYDVKM. The CDR3 has 17 residues. CDR3 coding DNA: TGTGCCAGCAGTTCCAGCCGACAGGGCCCTAGCAATCAGCCCCAGCATTTT. Encoded protein: CASSSSRQGPSNQPQHF.

This clonotype was counted ten times or more. The rearrangement joins TRBV5-6 to TRBJ2-1; 7 bases line up with TRBD1. The CDR3 contains 15 residues. Germline V gene lookup returns CDR1 SGHDT and CDR2 YYEEEE. The J segment lost 6 bases and the V segment lost 2 bases, leaving 8 bases of the junction unmatched. The CDR3 sequence is CASSFSTGAGNEQFF. CDR3 bases: TGTGCCAGCAGCTTTAGTACAGGGGCGGGCAATGAGCAGTTCTTC.

This clonotype was seen only once. This may come from a read error, since a much larger clone is one base off. This chain links TRBV7-9 with TRBJ1-1, with D perhaps matching TRBD1 (5 bases). Germline V lookup: CDR1 SEHNR, CDR2 FQNEAQ (reference sequence). The length of the CDR3 is 16 residues. CDR3: CASSLSGGLMNTKAFF. CDR3 in DNA: TGTGCCAGCAGCTTATCTGGGGGACTGATGAACACTAAAGCTTTCTTT.

This clonotype was counted many times. J is TRBJ2-1 and V is TRBV4-1; possibly TRBD1 or TRBD2 for D (5 bases each). V was pared by 4 bases and J by 3 bases, with 19 bases between. Germline CDR1 is MGHRA and CDR2 is YSYEKL. This CDR3 is built from 17 residues. CDR3: CASSRLPGPTDYNEQFF. In nucleotides, the CDR3 is TGCGCCAGCAGCCGGTTACCGGGACCGACCGACTACAATGAGCAGTTCTTC.

As regards this clonotype: A read error may explain this, as a much larger clone is one base away. The rearrangement links TRBV6-5 to TRBJ2-5; a weak D match, TRBD2 (6 bases). The CDR3 loop spans 14 amino acids. CDR1 and CDR2 from the germline V gene are MNHEY and SVGAGI. Trimming pared 2 bases from V and 6 bases from J, leaving 13 bases between. The CDR3: CASSYRAGLKTQYF. The DNA of the CDR3 is TGTGCCAGCAGTTACAGGGCGGGATTGAAGACCCAGTACTTC.

This clonotype appeared many times. This chain uses TRBV6-1 with TRBJ2-7, with TRBD2 identical over 11 bases. The junction had 7 bases not matched to a gene; V was cut back by 6 bases and J by 0 bases. CDR1 MNHNS and CDR2 SASEGT come from the germline V gene. The CDR3 contains 16 residues. This CDR3 is CASSRLAGQSSYEQYF. As DNA, the CDR3 is TGTGCCAGCAGCAGACTAGCGGGACAGAGCTCCTACGAGCAGTACTTC.

The chain joins TRBV7-9 to TRBJ2-7, with 8 bases aligning to TRBD1. Germline assignment: CDR1 SEHNR and CDR2 FQNEAQ (reference sequence). This CDR3 is 14 amino acids long. With V trimmed by 2 bases and J by 5 bases, 5 bases remained unmatched. Here the CDR3 reads CASSLMGQDHEQYF. CDR3 DNA: TGTGCCAGCAGCTTAATGGGACAGGACCACGAGCAGTACTTC.

This clonotype was counted ten times or more. This chain links TRBV27 with TRBJ2-7; 9 nucleotides match TRBD2. This CDR3 region has 15 residues. V dropped 1 base and J dropped 4; count of bases not matched to a gene: 5. Germline values: CDR1 MNHEY, CDR2 SMNVEV (reference sequence). CDR3 sequence: CASSLLAGVLYEQYF. The CDR3 DNA reads as TGTGCCAGCAGTTTATTAGCGGGGGTCTTGTACGAGCAGTACTTC.

Ten or more counts support this clonotype. CDR3 in amino acids: CASSFRTSGAQETQYF. Written as DNA, the CDR3 is TGTGCCAGCAGCTTCCGGACTAGCGGGGCCCAAGAGACCCAGTACTTC. The chain joins TRBV7-9 to TRBJ2-5; 12 positions agree with TRBD2. Germline V CDR1 and CDR2: SEHNR, FQNEAQ (reference sequence). The CDR3 contains 16 residues. Unmatched junction bases numbered 3, after V lost 3 bases and J lost 1 base.

In this sample, this clonotype turned up many times. This chain connects TRBV5-1 to TRBJ2-1; D is possibly TRBD2 (6 bases). Deletions cut 0 bases from V and 4 bases from J, with 11 bases between. In germline, CDR1 is SGHRS, CDR2 YFSETQ. The CDR3 has 15 amino acids. The CDR3 spells CASSLEAGPYNEQFF. The CDR3 DNA is TGCGCCAGCAGCTTGGAAGCGGGTCCATACAATGAGCAGTTCTTC.

At least ten counts were recorded for this clonotype. The chain couples TRBV7-3 to TRBJ2-3, with TRBD2 matching over 10 bases. The CDR3 has 15 amino acids. V dropped 5 bases and J dropped 3; count of bases not matched to a gene: 5. Germline-derived CDR1 and CDR2 are SGHTA and FQGTGA. CDR3 amino acids: CASSLLAGVTDTQYF. CDR3 bases: TGTGCCAGCAGCCTTCTAGCGGGGGTTACAGATACGCAGTATTTT. Based on the CDR3 plus reference TRBV7-3 and TRBJ2-3, the full variable domain is GAGVSQTPSNKVTEKGKYVELRCDPISGHTALYWYRQSLGQGPEFLIYFQGTGAADDSGLPNDRFFAVRPEGSVSTLKIQRTERGDSAVYLCASSLLAGVTDTQYFGPGTRLTVL.

This clonotype was found many times. V gene TRBV28 combines with J gene TRBJ1-5; 9 bases fit TRBD1. CDR3 size: 14 residues. Trimming removed 3 bases from V and 6 bases from J; junction bases left unmatched: 3. Per germline, CDR1 MDHEN and CDR2 SYDVKM. The DNA of the CDR3 is TGTGCCAGCAGTTTTGGGACAGGGACTCAGCCCCAGCATTTT. Its translation: CASSFGTGTQPQHF.

This clonotype was found once. This chain uses TRBV30 with TRBJ1-1; D is unclear. V was clipped by 4 bases and J by 0 bases, with 18 bases between them. CDR1 GTSNPN and CDR2 SVGIG come from the germline V gene (reference sequence). This CDR3 comprises 16 residues. CDR3 amino acids: CAWNGRGQMLNTEAFF. CDR3 nucleotide sequence: TGTGCCTGGAATGGACGAGGGCAGATGTTGAACACTGAAGCTTTCTTT.

This clonotype was detected only a few times. Just one base apart from a much larger clone, this may be a read error. The chain links TRBV11-2 to TRBJ2-3; 9 bases fit TRBD2. This CDR3 region has 14 residues. V lost 5 bases to trimming and J lost 4 bases; unmatched junction nucleotides: 4. Germline lookup yields CDR1 SGHAT and CDR2 FQNNGV. The CDR3 sequence: CASSPSGRSDTQYF. In nucleotides, the CDR3 is TGTGCCAGCAGCCCAAGCGGGAGGTCAGATACGCAGTATTTT.

The chain is built from TRBV10-1 and TRBJ1-1; no firm D call. The CDR3 covers 13 residues. V lost 0 bases and J lost 8, with 10 bases in between. In germline, CDR1 is WNHNN, CDR2 SYGVQD (reference sequence). The CDR3, as DNA: TGCGCCAGCAGTGAGTCGGGTGGGCAGGAAGCTTTCTTT. As protein: CASSESGGQEAFF.

The CDR3 coding sequence is TGTGCCAGCAGCGGAGAGGCTAGCGGGGGCTCTGGGGCCAACGTCCTGACTTTC. It codes for CASSGEASGGSGANVLTF. The chain couples TRBV9 to TRBJ2-6, with TRBD2 matching over 10 bases. Germline V gene lookup returns CDR1 SGDLS and CDR2 YYNGEE. Unmatched junction bases numbered 6, after V lost 3 bases and J lost 0 bases. CDR3 length equals 18 residues.

The chain combines TRBV11-2 with TRBJ1-1; D unresolved. V lost 5 bases to trimming and J lost 3 bases, with 13 bases between them. CDR3 size: 14 residues. From germline, CDR1 is SGHAT and CDR2 FQNNGV. The CDR3: CASSQAKVYTEAFF. In nucleotides, the CDR3 is TGTGCCAGCAGCCAAGCTAAGGTGTACACTGAAGCTTTCTTT. The full variable domain, its missing parts supplied by reference TRBV11-2 and TRBJ1-1, is EAGVAQSPRYKIIEKRQSVAFWCNPISGHATLYWYQQILGQGPKLLIQFQNNGVVDDSQLPKDRFSAERLKGVDSTLKIQPAKLEDSAVYLCASSQAKVYTEAFFGQGTRLTVV.

This clonotype was seen ten or more times. The chain has TRBV2 and TRBJ2-4; perhaps TRBD2 as D (5 bases). V gave up 6 bases and J gave up 0 bases, with 6 bases separating them. This CDR3 region has 13 residues. Germline loops: CDR1 SNHLY, CDR2 FYNNEI. The CDR3 coding sequence is TGTGCCAGCAGAGGACTAGCCAAAAACATTCAGTACTTC. As protein: CASRGLAKNIQYF.

The chain is built from TRBV30 and TRBJ2-1; 10 bases match TRBD2. Germline V gene lookup returns CDR1 GTSNPN and CDR2 SVGIG (reference sequence). CDR3 length: 12 amino acids. V was pared by 5 bases and J by 7 bases, with 2 bases of the junction left unmatched. CDR3 residues: CAWVAGGNEQFF. Here the CDR3 DNA reads TGTGCCTGGGTAGCGGGAGGAAATGAGCAGTTCTTC. The full variable domain, in which reference TRBV30 and TRBJ2-1 provide the parts outside the CDR3, is SQTIHQWPATLVQPVGSPLSLECTVEGTSNPNLYWYRQAAGRGLQLLFYSVGIGQISSEVPQNLSASRPQDRQFILSSKKLLLSDSGFYLCAWVAGGNEQFFGPGTRLTVL.

This clonotype showed up many times. The rearrangement uses TRBV2 and TRBJ2-1; 8 bases align to TRBD2. After removal of 6 bases from V and 7 bases from J, the junction contained 11 bases not matched to a gene. CDR3 size: 15 residues. The germline V gene encodes CDR1 SNHLY and CDR2 FYNNEI. CDR3 sequence (DNA): TGTGCCAGCAGCGATAGCGGGATCGTAAGGAATGAGCAGTTCTTC. This gives the protein CASSDSGIVRNEQFF.

Only one count was recorded for this clonotype. With a much larger clone just one base away, this may be a read error. The chain links TRBV14 to TRBJ2-7; 8 bases fit TRBD2. CDR1 and CDR2 (germline): SGHDN, FVKESK. Trimming cost V 2 bases and J 3 bases; bases outside gene matches: 24. The CDR3 sequence is 21 residues long. The CDR3 sequence: CASSQLPKTGGRPKTGYEQYF. The DNA for the CDR3 is TGTGCCAGCAGCCAACTGCCCAAGACTGGCGGGAGGCCCAAAACGGGCTACGAGCAGTACTTC.

This sequence joins TRBV7-9 and TRBJ2-1; tentative D call: TRBD2 (5 bases). CDR1 is SEHNR and CDR2 is FQNEAQ in the germline V gene (reference sequence). V lost 8 bases and J lost 6, with 8 bases in between. This CDR3 is 11 amino acids long. Written as DNA, the CDR3 is TGTGCCAGCGGCCTAGCCAATGAGCAGTTCTTC. Amino acids: CASGLANEQFF.

This clonotype has at least ten counts. CDR3 loop: CASGKRGPGANVLTF. The DNA of the CDR3 is TGTGCCAGCGGTAAAAGGGGGCCCGGGGCCAACGTCCTGACTTTC. The rearrangement joins TRBV28 to TRBJ2-6; TRBD1 agrees at 7 bases. This CDR3 has 15 amino acids. In germline, CDR1 is MDHEN, CDR2 SYDVKM. V was clipped by 8 bases and J by 4 bases; unmatched bases: 8.

The chain links TRBV6-4 to TRBJ2-1; D remains ambiguous. This CDR3 is built from 15 residues. Deletions cut 3 bases from V and 0 bases from J, with 9 bases between. The V gene's germline CDR1 is MRHNA and CDR2 SNTAGT. The CDR3 region is CASSEQPSSYNEQFF. The CDR3 coding sequence is TGTGCCAGCAGTGAACAACCTAGCTCCTACAATGAGCAGTTCTTC.